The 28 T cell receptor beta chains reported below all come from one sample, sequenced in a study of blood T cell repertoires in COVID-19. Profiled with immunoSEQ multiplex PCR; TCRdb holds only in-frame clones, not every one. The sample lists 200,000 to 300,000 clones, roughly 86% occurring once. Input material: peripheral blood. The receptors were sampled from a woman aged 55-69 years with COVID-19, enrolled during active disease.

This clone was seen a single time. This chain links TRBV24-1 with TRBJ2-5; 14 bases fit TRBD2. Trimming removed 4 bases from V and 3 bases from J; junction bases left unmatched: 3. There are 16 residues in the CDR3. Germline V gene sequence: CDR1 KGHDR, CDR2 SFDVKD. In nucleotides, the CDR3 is TGTGCCACCAGTGACGGACTAGCGGGAGGAAAAGAGACCCAGTACTTC. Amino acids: CATSDGLAGGKETQYF.

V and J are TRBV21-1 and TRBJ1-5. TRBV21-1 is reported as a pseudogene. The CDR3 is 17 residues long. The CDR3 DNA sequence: TGTGCCAGCAGCAAAAGAGAACCTTGCGGGAACAATCAGCCCCAGCATTTT. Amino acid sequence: CASSKREPCGNNQPQHF.

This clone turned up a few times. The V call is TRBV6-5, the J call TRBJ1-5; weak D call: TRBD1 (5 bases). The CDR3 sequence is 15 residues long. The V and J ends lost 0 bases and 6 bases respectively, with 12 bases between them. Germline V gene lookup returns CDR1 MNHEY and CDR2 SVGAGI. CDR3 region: CASSYSFGGGQPQHF. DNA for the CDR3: TGTGCCAGCAGTTACTCGTTCGGCGGGGGTCAGCCCCAGCATTTT.

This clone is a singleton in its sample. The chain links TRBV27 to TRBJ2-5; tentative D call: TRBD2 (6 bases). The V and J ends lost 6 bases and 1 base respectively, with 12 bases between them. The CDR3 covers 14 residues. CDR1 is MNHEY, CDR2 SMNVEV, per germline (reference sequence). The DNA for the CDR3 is TGTGCCAGCAGGAAGACTAGGATCCAAGAGACCCAGTACTTC. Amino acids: CASRKTRIQETQYF.

The CDR3 loop is CASSLARQGWGNYGYTF. DNA of the CDR3: TGCGCCAGCAGCTTGGCCAGGCAGGGATGGGGAAACTATGGCTACACCTTC. The chain recombines TRBV5-1 with TRBJ1-2; possible D gene TRBD1, 5 bases. This CDR3 is 17 amino acids long. The germline gives CDR1 SGHRS, CDR2 YFSETQ. Trimming took off 0 bases at V and 2 bases at J, with 17 bases between the two ends.

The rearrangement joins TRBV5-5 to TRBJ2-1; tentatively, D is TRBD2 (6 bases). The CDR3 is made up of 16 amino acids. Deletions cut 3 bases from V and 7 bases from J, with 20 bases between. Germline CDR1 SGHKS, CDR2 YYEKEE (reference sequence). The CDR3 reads CASSYRDPGLANEQFF. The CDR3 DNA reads TGTGCCAGCAGCTACCGGGACCCGGGACTGGCAAATGAGCAGTTCTTC.

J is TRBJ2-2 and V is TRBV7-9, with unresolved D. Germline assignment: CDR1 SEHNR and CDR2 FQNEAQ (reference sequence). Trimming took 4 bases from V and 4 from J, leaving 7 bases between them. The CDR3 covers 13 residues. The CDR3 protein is CASSYGGTGELFF. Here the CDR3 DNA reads TGTGCCAGCAGCTACGGTGGCACCGGGGAGCTGTTTTTT.

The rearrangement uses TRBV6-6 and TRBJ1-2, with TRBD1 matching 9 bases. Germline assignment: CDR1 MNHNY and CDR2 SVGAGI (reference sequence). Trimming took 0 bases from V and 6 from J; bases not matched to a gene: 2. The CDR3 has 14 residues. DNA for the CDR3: TGTGCCAGCAGTTACTCGGACAGGGGAAATGGCTACACCTTC. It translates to CASSYSDRGNGYTF.

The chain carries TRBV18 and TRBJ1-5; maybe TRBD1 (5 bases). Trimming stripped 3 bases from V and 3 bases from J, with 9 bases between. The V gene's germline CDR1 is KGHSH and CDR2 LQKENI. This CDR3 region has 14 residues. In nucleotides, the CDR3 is TGTGCCAGCTCACCCGGCAGGGTCAATCAGCCCCAGCATTTT. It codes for CASSPGRVNQPQHF. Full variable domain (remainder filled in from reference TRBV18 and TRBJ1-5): NAGVMQNPRHLVRRRGQEARLRCSPMKGHSHVYWYRQLPEEGLKFMVYLQKENIIDESGMPKERFSAEFPKEGPSILRIQQVVRGDSAAYFCASSPGRVNQPQHFGDGTRLSIL.

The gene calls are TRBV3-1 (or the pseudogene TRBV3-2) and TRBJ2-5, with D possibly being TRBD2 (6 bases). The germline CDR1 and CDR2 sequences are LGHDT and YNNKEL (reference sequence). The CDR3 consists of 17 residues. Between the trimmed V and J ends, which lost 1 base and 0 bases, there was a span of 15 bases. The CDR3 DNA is TGTGCCAGCAGCCAAGGTGACGTTAGCGGTTACCAAGAGACCCAGTACTTC. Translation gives CASSQGDVSGYQETQYF.

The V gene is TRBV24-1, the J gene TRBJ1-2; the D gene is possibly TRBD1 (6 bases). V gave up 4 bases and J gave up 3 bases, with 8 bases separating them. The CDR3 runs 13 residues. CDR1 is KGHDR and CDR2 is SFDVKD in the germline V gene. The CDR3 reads CATSDWTDYGYTF. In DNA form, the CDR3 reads TGTGCCACCAGTGACTGGACAGACTATGGCTACACCTTC.

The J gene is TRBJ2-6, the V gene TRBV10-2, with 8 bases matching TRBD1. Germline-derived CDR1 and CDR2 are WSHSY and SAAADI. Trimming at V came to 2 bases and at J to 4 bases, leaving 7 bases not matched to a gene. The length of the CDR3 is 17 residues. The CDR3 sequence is CASSEGTGSPGANVLTF. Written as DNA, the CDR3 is TGCGCCAGCAGTGAGGGGACAGGTTCCCCAGGGGCCAACGTCCTGACTTTC.

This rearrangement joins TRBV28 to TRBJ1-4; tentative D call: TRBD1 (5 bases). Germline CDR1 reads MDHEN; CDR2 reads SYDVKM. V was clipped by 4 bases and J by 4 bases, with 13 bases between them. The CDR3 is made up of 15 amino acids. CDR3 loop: CASSSYDSFNEKLFF. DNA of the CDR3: TGTGCCAGCAGTTCCTACGACAGCTTTAATGAAAAACTGTTTTTT.

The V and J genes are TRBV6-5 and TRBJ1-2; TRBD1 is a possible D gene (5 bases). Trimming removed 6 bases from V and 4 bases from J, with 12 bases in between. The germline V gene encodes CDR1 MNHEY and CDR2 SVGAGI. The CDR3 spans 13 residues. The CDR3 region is CASRPGAVYGYTF. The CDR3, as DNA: TGTGCCAGCAGGCCTGGGGCAGTCTATGGCTACACCTTC.

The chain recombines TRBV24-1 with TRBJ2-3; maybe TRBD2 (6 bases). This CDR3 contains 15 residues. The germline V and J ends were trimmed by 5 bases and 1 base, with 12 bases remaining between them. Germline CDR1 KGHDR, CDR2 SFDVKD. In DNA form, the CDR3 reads TGTGCCACCAGTGTAGGCGGGATTGGCACAGATACGCAGTATTTT. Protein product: CATSVGGIGTDTQYF.

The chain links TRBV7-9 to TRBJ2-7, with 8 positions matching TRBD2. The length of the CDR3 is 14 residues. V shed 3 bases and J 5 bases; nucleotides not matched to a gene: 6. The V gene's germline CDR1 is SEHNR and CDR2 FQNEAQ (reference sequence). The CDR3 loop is CASSFSAGVNEQYF. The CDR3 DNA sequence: TGTGCCAGCAGCTTTTCAGCGGGAGTCAACGAGCAGTACTTC.

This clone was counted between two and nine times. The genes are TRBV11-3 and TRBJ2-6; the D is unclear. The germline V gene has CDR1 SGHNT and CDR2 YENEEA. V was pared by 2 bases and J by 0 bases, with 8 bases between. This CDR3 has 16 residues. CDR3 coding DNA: TGTGCCAGCAGCTTAAGTACAGCCTCTGGGGCCAACGTCCTGACTTTC. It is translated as CASSLSTASGANVLTF. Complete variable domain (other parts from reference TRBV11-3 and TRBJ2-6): EAGVVQSPRYKIIEKKQPVAFWCNPISGHNTLYWYLQNLGQGPELLIRYENEEAVDDSQLPKDRFSAERLKGVDSTLKIQPAELGDSAVYLCASSLSTASGANVLTFGAGSRLTVL.

CDR3 bases: TGTGCCACCGGGCGACTAGCCGAGATCACAGATACGCAGTATTTT. Translating it yields CATGRLAEITDTQYF. The chain combines TRBV7-9 with TRBJ2-3; 7 nucleotides align to TRBD2. The V and J ends lost 10 bases and 2 bases, in that order; junction bases with no gene match: 12. CDR1 SEHNR and CDR2 FQNEAQ come from the germline V gene (reference sequence). There are 15 residues in the CDR3.

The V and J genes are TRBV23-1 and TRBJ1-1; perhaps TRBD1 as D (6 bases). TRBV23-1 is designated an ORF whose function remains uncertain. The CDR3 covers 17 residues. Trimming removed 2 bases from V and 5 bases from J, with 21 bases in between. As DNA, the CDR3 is TGCGCCAGCAGTCAAAATACGGAACAGGGCCACCGAACTGAAGCTTTCTTT. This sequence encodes CASSQNTEQGHRTEAFF.

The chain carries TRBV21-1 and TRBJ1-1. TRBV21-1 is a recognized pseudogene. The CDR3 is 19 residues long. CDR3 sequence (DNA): TGTGCCAGCAGCAAATATAATAGCGGCGGGCCCGGGGTGAGTACTGAAGCTTTCTTT. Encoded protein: CASSKYNSGGPGVSTEAFF.

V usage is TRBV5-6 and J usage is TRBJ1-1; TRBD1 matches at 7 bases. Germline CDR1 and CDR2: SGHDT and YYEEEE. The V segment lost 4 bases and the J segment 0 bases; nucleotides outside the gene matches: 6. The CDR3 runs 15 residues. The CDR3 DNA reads TGTGCCAGCAGCCCGGGACAGCTCCTGAACACTGAAGCTTTCTTT. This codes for CASSPGQLLNTEAFF. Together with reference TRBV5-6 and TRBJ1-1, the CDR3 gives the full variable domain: DAGVTQSPTHLIKTRGQQVTLRCSPKSGHDTVSWYQQALGQGPQFIFQYYEEEERQRGNFPDRFSGHQFPNYSSELNVNALLLGDSALYLCASSPGQLLNTEAFFGQGTRLTVV.

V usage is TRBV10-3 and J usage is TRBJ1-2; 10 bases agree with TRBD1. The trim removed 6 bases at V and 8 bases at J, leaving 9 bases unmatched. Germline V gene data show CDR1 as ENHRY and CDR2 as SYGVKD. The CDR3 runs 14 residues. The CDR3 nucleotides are TGTGCCATCAGCCGACAGGGGGCGTCTGAAGGCTACACCTTC. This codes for CAISRQGASEGYTF.

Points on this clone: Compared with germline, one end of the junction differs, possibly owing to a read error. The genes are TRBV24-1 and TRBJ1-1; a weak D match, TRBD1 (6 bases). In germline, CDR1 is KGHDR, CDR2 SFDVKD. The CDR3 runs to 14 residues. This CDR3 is CATSDRGQNPEAFF. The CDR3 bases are TGTGCCACCAGTGATAGAGGACAGAACCCTGAAGCTTTCTTT.

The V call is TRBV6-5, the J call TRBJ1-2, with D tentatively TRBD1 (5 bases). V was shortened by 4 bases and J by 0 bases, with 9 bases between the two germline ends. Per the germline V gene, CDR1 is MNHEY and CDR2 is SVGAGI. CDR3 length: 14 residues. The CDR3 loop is CASSLGASNYGYTF. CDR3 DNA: TGTGCCAGCAGTTTAGGGGCCTCTAACTATGGCTACACCTTC.

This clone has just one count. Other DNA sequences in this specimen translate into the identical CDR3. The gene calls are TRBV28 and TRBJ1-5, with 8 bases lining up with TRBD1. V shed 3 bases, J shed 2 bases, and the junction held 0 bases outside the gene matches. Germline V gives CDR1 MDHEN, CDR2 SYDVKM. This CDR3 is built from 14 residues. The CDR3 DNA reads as TGTGCCAGCAGTTTGACAGGGGGCAATCAGCCCCAGCATTTT. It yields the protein CASSLTGGNQPQHF.

The CDR3, as DNA: TGTGCCAGCAGCCAGGACAGGGGTATCAATCAGCCCCAGCATTTT. This codes for CASSQDRGINQPQHF. J is TRBJ1-5 and V is TRBV28; TRBD1 matches 9 bases. The CDR3 length is 15 residues. Trimming removed 6 bases from V and 3 bases from J; junction bases left unmatched: 6. The germline gives CDR1 MDHEN, CDR2 SYDVKM.

The CDR3 region has the DNA TGTGCCAGCAGCTTAACGCGGAACACTGAAGCTTTCTTT. Translation gives CASSLTRNTEAFF. V is TRBV11-2 and J is TRBJ1-1; no clear D gene. This CDR3 region has 13 residues. CDR1 and CDR2 (germline): SGHAT, FQNNGV. The germline V and J ends were trimmed by 2 bases and 1 base, with 5 bases remaining between them.

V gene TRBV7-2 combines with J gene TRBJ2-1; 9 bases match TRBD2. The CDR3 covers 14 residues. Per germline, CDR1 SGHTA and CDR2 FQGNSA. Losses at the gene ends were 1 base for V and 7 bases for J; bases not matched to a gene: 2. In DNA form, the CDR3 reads TGTGCCAGCAGCTTAGAGAGCGGGGGGAATGAGCAGTTCTTC. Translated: CASSLESGGNEQFF.